The clone carrying this T cell receptor (beta chain) showed up just a few times. This table comes from immunoSEQ multiplex PCR, and its TCRdb copy is limited to in-frame clones, with some not included. The sample has 13,000 to 15,000 clones, roughly 85% seen once; the top ten hold 1% to 1.2%. The data are from a study of monozygotic twins with cystic fibrosis. Germline values: CDR1 MGHRA, CDR2 YSYEKL. Trimming removed 1 base at V and 0 bases at J, with 12 bases between. This CDR3 has 17 amino acids. This clonotype originated in a boy between 5 and 17 years old with cystic fibrosis. Sequencing input: blood. The genes are TRBV4-1 and TRBJ1-4, with unresolved D. CDR3 coding DNA: TGCGCCAGCAGCCAAGTCCCGAGTCGAACAACTAATGAAAAACTGTTTTTT. This sequence encodes CASSQVPSRTTNEKLFF.